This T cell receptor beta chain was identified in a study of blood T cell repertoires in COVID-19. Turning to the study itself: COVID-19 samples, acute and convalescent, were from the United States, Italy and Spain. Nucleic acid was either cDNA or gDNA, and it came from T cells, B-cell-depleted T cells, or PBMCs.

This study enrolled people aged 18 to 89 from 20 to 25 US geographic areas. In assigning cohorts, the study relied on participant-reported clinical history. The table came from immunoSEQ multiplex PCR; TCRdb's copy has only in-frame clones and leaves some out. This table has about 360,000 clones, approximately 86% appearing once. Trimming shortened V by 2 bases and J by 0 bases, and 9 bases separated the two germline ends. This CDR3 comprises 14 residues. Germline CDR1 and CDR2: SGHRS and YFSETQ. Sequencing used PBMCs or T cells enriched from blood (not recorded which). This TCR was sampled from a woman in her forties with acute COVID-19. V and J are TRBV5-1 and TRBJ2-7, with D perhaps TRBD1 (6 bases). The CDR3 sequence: CASSFGDTSYEQYF. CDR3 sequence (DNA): TGCGCCAGCAGCTTCGGGGACACCTCCTACGAGCAGTACTTC.